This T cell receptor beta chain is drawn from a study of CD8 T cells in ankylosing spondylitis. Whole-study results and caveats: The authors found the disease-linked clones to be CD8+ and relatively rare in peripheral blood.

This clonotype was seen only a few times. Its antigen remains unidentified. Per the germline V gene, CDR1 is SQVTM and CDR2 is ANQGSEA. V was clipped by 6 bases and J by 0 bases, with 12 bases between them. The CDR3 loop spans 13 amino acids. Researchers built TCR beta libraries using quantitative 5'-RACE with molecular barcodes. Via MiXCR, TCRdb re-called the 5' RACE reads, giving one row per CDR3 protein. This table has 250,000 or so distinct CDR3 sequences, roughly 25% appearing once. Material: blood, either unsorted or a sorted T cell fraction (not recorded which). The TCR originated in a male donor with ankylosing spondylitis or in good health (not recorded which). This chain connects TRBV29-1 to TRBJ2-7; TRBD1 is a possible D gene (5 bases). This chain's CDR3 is CSVRGRASYEQYF. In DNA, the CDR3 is TGCAGCGTCCGCGGCAGGGCCTCCTACGAGCAGTACTTC.